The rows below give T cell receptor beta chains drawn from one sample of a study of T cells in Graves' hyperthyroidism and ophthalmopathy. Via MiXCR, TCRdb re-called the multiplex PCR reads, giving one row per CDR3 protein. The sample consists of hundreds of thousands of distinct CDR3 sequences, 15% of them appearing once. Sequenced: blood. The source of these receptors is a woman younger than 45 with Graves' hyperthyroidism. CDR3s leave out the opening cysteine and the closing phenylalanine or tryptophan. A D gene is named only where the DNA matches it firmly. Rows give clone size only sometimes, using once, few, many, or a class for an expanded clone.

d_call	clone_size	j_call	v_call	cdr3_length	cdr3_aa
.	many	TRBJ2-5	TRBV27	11	ASSFEGRETQY
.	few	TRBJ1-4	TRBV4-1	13	ASSQGGEANEKLF
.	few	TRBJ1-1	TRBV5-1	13	ASSTEGLRMTEAS
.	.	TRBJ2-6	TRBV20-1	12	SARGGAGANVLT
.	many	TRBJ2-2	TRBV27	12	ASSSEGRAGELF
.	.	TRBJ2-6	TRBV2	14	ASSGEGGYGANVLT
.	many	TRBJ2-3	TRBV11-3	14	ASSLGTATSTDTQY
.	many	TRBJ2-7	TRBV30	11	AWSSGGGYEQY
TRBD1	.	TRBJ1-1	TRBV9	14	ASSVGQGAKGVEAF
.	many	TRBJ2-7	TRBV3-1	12	ASSQTTQAREQY
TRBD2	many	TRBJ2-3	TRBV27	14	ASSPRTSGTVDTQY
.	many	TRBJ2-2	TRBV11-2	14	ASSRQEGYDTGELF
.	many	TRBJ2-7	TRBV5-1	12	ASSLGQSYYEQY
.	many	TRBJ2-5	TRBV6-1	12	ASRTQGFQETQY
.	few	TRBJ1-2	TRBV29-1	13	SVEGRQAAGYGYT
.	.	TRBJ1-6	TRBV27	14	ASSAESGGSRSPLH
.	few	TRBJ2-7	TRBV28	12	ASSPPRLNYEQY
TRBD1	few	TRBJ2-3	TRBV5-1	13	ASSQRTGGTDTQY
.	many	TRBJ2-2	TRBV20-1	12	SASDRGYTGELF
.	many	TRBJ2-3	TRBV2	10	ASNSGTDTQY
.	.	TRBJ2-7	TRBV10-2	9	ASRDTYEQY
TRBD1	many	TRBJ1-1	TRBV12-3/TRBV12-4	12	ASSSLGGQGEAF
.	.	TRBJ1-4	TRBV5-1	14	ASSFTSTTPGEKLF
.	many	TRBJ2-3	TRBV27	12	ASSSRRITDTQY
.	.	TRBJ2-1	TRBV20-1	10	SVLGDGGEQF
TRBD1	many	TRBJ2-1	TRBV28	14	ASSSPGQGSYNEQF
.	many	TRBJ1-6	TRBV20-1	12	SVPLWGYNSPLH
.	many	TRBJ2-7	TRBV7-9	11	ASSSAATYEQY
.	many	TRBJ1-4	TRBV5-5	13	ASSLPKTANEKLF
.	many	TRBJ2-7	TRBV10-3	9	AIRGTDEQY
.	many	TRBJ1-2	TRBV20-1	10	SARDQGGGYT
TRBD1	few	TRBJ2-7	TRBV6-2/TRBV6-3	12	ASSYRGPPYEQY
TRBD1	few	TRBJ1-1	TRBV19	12	ASIPTGGSTKAF
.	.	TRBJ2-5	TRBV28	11	ASSHFPRETQY
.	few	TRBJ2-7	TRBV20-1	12	SASSPQVANEQY
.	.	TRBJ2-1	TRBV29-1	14	SVEDMGGLAYNEQF
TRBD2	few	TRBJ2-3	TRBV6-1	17	ASRAQMREGLILTDTQY
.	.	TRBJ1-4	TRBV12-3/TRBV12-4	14	ASSPPSYFLGEKLF
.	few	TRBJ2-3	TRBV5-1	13	ASTPMRADTDTQY
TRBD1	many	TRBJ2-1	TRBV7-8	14	ASSLAQGQGLDEQF
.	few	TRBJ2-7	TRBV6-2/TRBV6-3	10	ASSYTIYEQY
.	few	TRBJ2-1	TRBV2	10	ASLGINNEQF
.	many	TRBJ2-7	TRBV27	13	ASSFYSQRSYEQY
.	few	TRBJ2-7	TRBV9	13	ASSPRLQGSYEQY
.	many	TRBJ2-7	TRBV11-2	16	ASSFEFGGNGVIHEQY
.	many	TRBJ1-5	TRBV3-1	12	ASSQGTAIKPQH
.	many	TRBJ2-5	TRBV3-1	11	ASSQGIAETQY
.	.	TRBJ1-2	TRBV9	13	ASSARTSDNYGYT
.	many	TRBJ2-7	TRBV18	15	ASSPNLGRTAQHEQY
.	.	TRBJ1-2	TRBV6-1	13	DSSEVGDLSYGYT
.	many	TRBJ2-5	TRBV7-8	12	ASSKTRLQETQY
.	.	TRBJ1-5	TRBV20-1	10	SATGNNQPQH
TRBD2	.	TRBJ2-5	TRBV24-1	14	ATSDSTSGSLETQY
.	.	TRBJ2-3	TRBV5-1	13	ASSLDGQVTDTQY
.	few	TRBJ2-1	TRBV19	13	ASSRTAASYNEQF
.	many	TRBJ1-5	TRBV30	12	AWRDSYSNQPQH
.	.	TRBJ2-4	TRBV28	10	ASGDSLNIQY
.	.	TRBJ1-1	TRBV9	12	ASSSRTASTEAF
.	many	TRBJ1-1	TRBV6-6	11	ASSYSPRGEAF